Presented here are 13 T cell receptor beta chains from one specimen sequenced in a study of blood T cell repertoires in COVID-19. Sequenced by immunoSEQ multiplex PCR; TCRdb stores in-frame clones only, minus some. The table has about 260,000 clones, approximately 86% seen once. The sequenced sample was peripheral blood. These receptors were collected from an older woman with COVID-19, enrolled during active disease.

This chain links TRBV27 with TRBJ1-5, with 7 bases aligning to TRBD1. Germline CDR1 reads MNHEY; CDR2 reads SMNVEV (reference sequence). The CDR3 is made up of 14 amino acids. The trim removed 6 bases at V and 1 base at J, leaving 3 bases unmatched. CDR3 in DNA: TGTGCCAGCAGACACAGGGGAAGCAATCAGCCCCAGCATTTT. Amino acids: CASRHRGSNQPQHF.

The chain combines TRBV5-6 with TRBJ1-5; TRBD1 agrees at 8 bases. Per germline, CDR1 SGHDT and CDR2 YYEEEE. V gave up 4 bases and J gave up 0 bases; unmatched junction bases: 6. The CDR3 is made up of 16 amino acids. The CDR3, as DNA: TGTGCCAGCAGCCTTCAGACAGGGGTTAGCAATCAGCCCCAGCATTTT. It translates to CASSLQTGVSNQPQHF.

This clone occurred once. Different DNA sequences within this sample yield the same CDR3. This rearrangement joins TRBV2 to TRBJ1-5, with TRBD1 matching 7 bases. The ends lost 6 bases at V and 0 bases at J; junction bases unmatched: 5. The CDR3 is 15 amino acids. Per the germline V gene, CDR1 is SNHLY and CDR2 is FYNNEI. The CDR3 bases are TGTGCCAGCAGGGCACAGGGGAATAGCAATCAGCCCCAGCATTTT. It codes for CASRAQGNSNQPQHF.

This clone was detected once. The chain links TRBV29-1 to TRBJ2-3; 8 bases align to TRBD1. V dropped 7 bases and J dropped 2; count of bases not matched to a gene: 8. CDR1 SQVTM and CDR2 ANQGSEA come from the germline V gene. The CDR3 extends over 14 amino acids. The CDR3 loop is CSANQGAATDTQYF. Here the CDR3 DNA reads TGCAGCGCAAACCAGGGGGCGGCCACAGATACGCAGTATTTT.

This sequence joins TRBV9 and TRBJ1-1; the D is unclear. V was shortened by 3 bases and J by 6 bases, with 12 bases between the two germline ends. The CDR3 runs to 13 residues. Germline CDR1 is SGDLS and CDR2 is YYNGEE. In DNA form, the CDR3 reads TGTGCCAGCAGCGCAGTAGGGAGGGCTGAAGCTTTCTTT. Protein sequence: CASSAVGRAEAFF.

This sequence joins TRBV30 and TRBJ1-2, with D uncertain. V lost 0 bases, J lost 2 bases, and 22 bases lay in between. The CDR3 length is 18 residues. Germline V gene sequence: CDR1 GTSNPN, CDR2 SVGIG (reference sequence). CDR3 residues: CAWSVGPPVRAWNYGYTF. The CDR3 DNA reads as TGTGCCTGGAGTGTCGGGCCGCCCGTGAGGGCCTGGAACTATGGCTACACCTTC. Supplemented by reference TRBV30 and TRBJ1-2, the full variable domain reads SQTIHQWPATLVQPVGSPLSLECTVEGTSNPNLYWYRQAAGRGLQLLFYSVGIGQISSEVPQNLSASRPQDRQFILSSKKLLLSDSGFYLCAWSVGPPVRAWNYGYTFGSGTRLTVV.

The gene calls are TRBV10-3 and TRBJ1-1; 9 bases align to TRBD1. This CDR3 has 11 amino acids. V lost 11 bases, J lost 4 bases, and 2 bases stayed unmatched. Germline CDR1 and CDR2: ENHRY and SYGVKD. The CDR3 DNA reads TGTGCCGCGACAGGGGGCACTGAAGCTTTCTTT. Residues: CAATGGTEAFF.

This sequence joins TRBV24-1 and TRBJ2-7, with a weak D call TRBD1 (5 bases). V was cut by 4 bases and J by 5 bases, with 17 bases left in between. Germline V gene lookup returns CDR1 KGHDR and CDR2 SFDVKD. This CDR3 region has 15 residues. CDR3 DNA: TGTGCCACCAGTGAAGATAGGGGCCCCCTGAACGAGCAGTACTTC. It is translated as CATSEDRGPLNEQYF.

The chain recombines TRBV6-5 with TRBJ2-1; 8 nucleotides match TRBD2. This CDR3 is 16 amino acids long. Unmatched junction bases numbered 11, after V lost 2 bases and J lost 8 bases. Germline V CDR1 and CDR2: MNHEY, SVGAGI. The CDR3 protein is CASSYAISGMPHEQFF. CDR3 DNA: TGTGCCAGCAGTTACGCGATTAGCGGGATGCCGCATGAGCAGTTCTTC.

The chain joins TRBV3-1 (or the pseudogene TRBV3-2) to TRBJ2-3; 7 bases agree with TRBD1. The CDR3 is made up of 15 amino acids. V was clipped by 4 bases and J by 0 bases; unmatched bases: 4. Germline V gives CDR1 LGHDT, CDR2 YNNKEL (reference sequence). As DNA, the CDR3 is TGTGCCAGCAGCCCCGGGACAGCTAGCACAGATACGCAGTATTTT. Its translation: CASSPGTASTDTQYF.

The chain is built from TRBV28 and TRBJ2-3; TRBD1 aligns across 7 bases. Trimming took 5 bases from V and 0 from J; bases not matched to a gene: 5. CDR1 and CDR2 (germline): MDHEN, SYDVKM. This CDR3 comprises 15 residues. CDR3 sequence reads: CASSPTTGSTDTQYF. CDR3 nucleotide sequence: TGTGCCAGCAGTCCCACGACAGGGAGCACAGATACGCAGTATTTT.

The CDR3 nucleotides are TGTGCCTGGAGTGTACTGAGCGGGAGACTAGATACGCAGTATTTT. This gives the protein CAWSVLSGRLDTQYF. The chain is built from TRBV30 and TRBJ2-3; 8 bases agree with TRBD2. Germline V gene lookup returns CDR1 GTSNPN and CDR2 SVGIG (reference sequence). Trimming at V came to 0 bases and at J to 5 bases, leaving 7 bases not matched to a gene. CDR3 length: 15 residues.

V is TRBV5-1 and J is TRBJ1-5; D is unclear. In germline, CDR1 is SGHRS, CDR2 YFSETQ. The CDR3 has 14 amino acids. V lost 0 bases and J 3 bases, leaving 7 bases between the germline ends. CDR3 sequence (DNA): TGCGCCAGCAGCTTGGAACCGGTCAATCAGCCCCAGCATTTT. This codes for CASSLEPVNQPQHF.